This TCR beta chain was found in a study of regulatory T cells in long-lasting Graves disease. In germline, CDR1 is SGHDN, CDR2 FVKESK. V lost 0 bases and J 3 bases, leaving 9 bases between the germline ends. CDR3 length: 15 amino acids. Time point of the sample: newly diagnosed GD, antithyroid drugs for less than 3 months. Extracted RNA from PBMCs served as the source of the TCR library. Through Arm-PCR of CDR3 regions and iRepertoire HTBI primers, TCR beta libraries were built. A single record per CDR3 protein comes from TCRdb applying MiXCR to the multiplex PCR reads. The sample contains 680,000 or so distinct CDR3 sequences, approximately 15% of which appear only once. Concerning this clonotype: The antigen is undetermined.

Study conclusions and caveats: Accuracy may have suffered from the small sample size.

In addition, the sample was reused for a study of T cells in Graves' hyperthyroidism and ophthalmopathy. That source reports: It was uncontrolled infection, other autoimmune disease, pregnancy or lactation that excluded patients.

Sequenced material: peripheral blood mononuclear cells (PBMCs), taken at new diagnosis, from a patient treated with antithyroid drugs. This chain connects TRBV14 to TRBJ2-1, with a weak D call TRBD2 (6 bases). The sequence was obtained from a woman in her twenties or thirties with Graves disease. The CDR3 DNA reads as TGTGCCAGCAGCCAAGAGGGAGGACTCTACAATGAGCAGTTCTTC. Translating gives CASSQEGGLYNEQFF.